The sequence of this T cell receptor (beta chain) was determined in a study of T cell clonotyping in hematopoietic cell transplantation. Notes on this clone: Antigen specificity is unknown.

This CDR3 is 15 amino acids long. Per germline, CDR1 SGHTA and CDR2 FQGNSA. Between the trimmed V and J ends, which lost 1 base and 2 bases, there was a span of 10 bases. Generated by immunoSEQ multiplex PCR, the TCRdb table keeps only in-frame clones and is missing some. The sample contains some 40,000 clones, around 95% of which appear only once. Study results and caveats: Higher Inverse Simpson Index values in graft donor and pretransplant recipient predicted broader posttransplant TCR diversity. Pathologically expanded recipient clonotypes increased progressively from day 30 to day 180 as diversity fell. CD4 and CD8 repertoire contributions could not be separated without sorting.

The chain recombines TRBV7-2 with TRBJ2-3; D not resolved. This sequence was found in a man in his thirties or forties in good health. Some clones in this sample may be carry-over from other donors' samples. The sample comprised peripheral blood mononuclear cells. The CDR3 is CASSLDRLSTDTQYF. The CDR3 coding sequence is TGTGCCAGCAGCTTAGATAGACTTTCCACAGATACGCAGTATTTT.